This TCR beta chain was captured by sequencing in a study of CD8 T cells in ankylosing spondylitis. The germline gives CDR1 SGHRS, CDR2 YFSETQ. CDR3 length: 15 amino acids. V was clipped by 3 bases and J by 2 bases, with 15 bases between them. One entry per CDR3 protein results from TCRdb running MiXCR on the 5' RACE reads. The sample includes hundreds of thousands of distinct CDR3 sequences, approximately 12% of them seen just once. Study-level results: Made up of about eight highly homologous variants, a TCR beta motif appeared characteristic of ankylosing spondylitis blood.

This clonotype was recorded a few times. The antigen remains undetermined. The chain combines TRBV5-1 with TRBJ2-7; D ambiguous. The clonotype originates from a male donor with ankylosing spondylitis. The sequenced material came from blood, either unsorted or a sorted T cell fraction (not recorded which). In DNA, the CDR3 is TGCGCCAGCAGCTCGGCCTTGCCTGGGCCCTACGAGCAGTACTTC. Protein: CASSSALPGPYEQYF. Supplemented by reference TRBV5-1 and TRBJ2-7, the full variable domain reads KAGVTQTPRYLIKTRGQQVTLSCSPISGHRSVSWYQQTPGQGLQFLFEYFSETQRNKGNFPGRFSGRQFSNSRSEMNVSTLELGDSALYLCASSSALPGPYEQYFGPGTRLTVT.